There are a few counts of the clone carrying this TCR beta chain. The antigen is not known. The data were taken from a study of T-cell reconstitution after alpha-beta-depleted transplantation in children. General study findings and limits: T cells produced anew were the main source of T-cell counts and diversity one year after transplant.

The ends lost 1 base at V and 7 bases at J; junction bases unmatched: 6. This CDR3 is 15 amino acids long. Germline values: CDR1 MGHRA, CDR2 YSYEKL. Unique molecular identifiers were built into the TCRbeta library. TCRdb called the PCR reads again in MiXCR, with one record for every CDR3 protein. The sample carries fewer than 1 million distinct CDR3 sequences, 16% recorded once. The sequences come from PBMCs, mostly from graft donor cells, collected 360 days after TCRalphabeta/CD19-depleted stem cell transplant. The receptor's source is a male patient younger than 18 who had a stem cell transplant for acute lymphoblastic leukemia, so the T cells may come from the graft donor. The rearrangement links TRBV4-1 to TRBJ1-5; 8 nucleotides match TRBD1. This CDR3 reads CASSQVGQGAQPQHF. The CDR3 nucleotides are TGCGCCAGCAGCCAAGTGGGGCAGGGGGCCCAGCCCCAGCATTTT.